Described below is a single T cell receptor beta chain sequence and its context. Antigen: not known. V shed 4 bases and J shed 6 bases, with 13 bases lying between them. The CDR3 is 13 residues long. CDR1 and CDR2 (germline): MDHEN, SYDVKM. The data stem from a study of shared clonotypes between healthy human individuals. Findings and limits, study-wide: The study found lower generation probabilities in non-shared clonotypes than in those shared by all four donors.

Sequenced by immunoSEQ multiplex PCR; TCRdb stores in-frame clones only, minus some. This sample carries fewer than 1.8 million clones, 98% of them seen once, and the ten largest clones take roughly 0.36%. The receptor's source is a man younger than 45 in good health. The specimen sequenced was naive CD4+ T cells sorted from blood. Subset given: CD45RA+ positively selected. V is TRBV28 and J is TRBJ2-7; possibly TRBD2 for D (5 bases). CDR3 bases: TGTGCCAGCAGTTACGCTCGAGGAGGCGAGCAGTACTTC. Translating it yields CASSYARGGEQYF.